The present TCR beta chain was sequenced within a study of T cells in Graves' hyperthyroidism and ophthalmopathy. This clonotype was seen many times. The target antigen is unknown. Amplified regions were TCR beta CDR3 sequences from RNA transcripts. Initially, a first-round RT-PCR of the TCR CDR3 employed the HTBI primer set. Using its own MiXCR run on the multiplex PCR reads, TCRdb lists one record per CDR3 protein. The sample lists over 500,000 distinct CDR3 sequences, about 16% occurring once. Trimming removed 0 bases from V and 6 bases from J, with 6 bases in between. The CDR3 covers 12 residues. CDR1 MDHEN and CDR2 SYDVKM come from the germline V gene. Findings and caveats of the study: The majority of expanded thyroid clonotypes above 0.001 also appeared in blood.

The PBMCs were taken from 10 ml of fresh peripheral blood. Specimen: blood. This chain links TRBV28 with TRBJ2-7; D is uncertain. This clonotype was obtained from a woman aged 25 to 39 with Graves' ophthalmopathy. CDR3 DNA: TGTGCCAGCAGTTTATGGGCAGCCGAGCAGTACTTC. As protein: CASSLWAAEQYF. The whole variable domain, remainder taken from reference TRBV28 and TRBJ2-7, is DVKVTQSSRYLVKRTGEKVFLECVQDMDHENMFWYRQDPGLGLRLIYFSYDVKMKEKGDIPEGYSVSREKKERFSLILESASTNQTSMYLCASSLWAAEQYFGPGTRLTVT.